This T cell receptor (beta chain) was retrieved from a study of beta chain features in type 1 diabetes. General observations from the study: cDNA-based reads could over-represent cells with high TCR expression. Shorter TCRB CDR3s, moderately but significantly so, marked every one of the four CD4+ subsets in Type 1 diabetes patients.

The whole isolated RNA underwent reverse transcription, so sequencing captured expressed TCRB transcripts. Clones were sequenced by immunoSEQ multiplex PCR, and TCRdb holds only the in-frame ones, with some missing. This table has about 280,000 clones, around 16% appearing once. CDR1 is LGHNA and CDR2 is YSLEER in the germline V gene. CDR3 length equals 18 residues. V trimming: 1 base; J trimming: 0 bases; junction bases outside the gene matches: 7. Comment on this clone: The antigen is unknown.

The chain links TRBV4-3 to TRBJ2-2, with 8 nucleotides matching TRBD2. Material for sequencing was naive CD4+ T cells from blood. The TCR was taken from a young man with type 1 diabetes. Here the CDR3 reads CASSQGRSGGANTGELFF. CDR3 bases: TGCGCCAGCAGCCAAGGGCGCAGCGGGGGCGCGAACACCGGGGAGCTGTTTTTT.